The rows below give T cell receptor beta chains drawn from one sample of a study of early T cells in non-severe SARS-CoV-2 infection. MiXCR, run by TCRdb on the 5' RACE reads, gives a single entry per CDR3 protein. The data show 20,000 to 25,000 distinct CDR3 sequences, with around 5% seen just once and 5% to 7.5% held by the top ten. The source material was whole blood. The source is an adult who was a healthcare worker with PCR-confirmed SARS-CoV-2 infection or an uninfected control (not recorded which). Each CDR3 is given with its conserved first and last residue. D genes are given only for firm matches. Size tells how often a clone was seen (once, few, many) or the class of an expanded clone, and some rows leave it out.

TRBD2	TRBV6-2/TRBV6-3	TRBJ2-1	medium-sized	TGTGCCAGCAGTTACTTGTATGAGGCGTGGGTAGCGGGAGGGACTACCTACAATGAGCAGTTCTTC	CASSYLYEAWVAGGTTYNEQFF
TRBD1	TRBV12-3/TRBV12-4	TRBJ2-1	.	TGTGCCAGCAGTTCCTGGGACAGTTACAATGAGCAGTTCTTC	CASSSWDSYNEQFF
.	TRBV12-3/TRBV12-4	TRBJ1-6	many	TGTGCCAGCAGGTTTAGGCCGTTAAATTCACCCCTCCACTTT	CASRFRPLNSPLHF
TRBD2	TRBV7-2	TRBJ2-2	.	TGTGCCAGCAGCTTCCGACAGGGAAAACTAGCGGGAGTCACCGGGGAGCTGTTTTTT	CASSFRQGKLAGVTGELFF
.	TRBV27	TRBJ2-5	many	TGTGCCAGCAGTTTAAGGGCCCGGGGGCTCCGACAAGAGACCCAGTACTTC	CASSLRARGLRQETQYF
.	TRBV7-2	TRBJ2-2	few	TGTGCCAGCAGCTTAAACAGAAACACCGGGGAGCTGTTTTTT	CASSLNRNTGELFF
.	TRBV27	TRBJ2-7	.	TGTGCCAGCATGTCGGGGGAATCCTACGAGCAGTACTTC	CASMSGESYEQYF
TRBD1	TRBV6-2/TRBV6-3	TRBJ1-5	many	TGTGCCAGCAGCCGAGAACATAGGACAGGGGATTATAGCAATCAGCCCCAGCATTTT	CASSREHRTGDYSNQPQHF
.	TRBV6-6	TRBJ2-5	.	TGTGCCAGCAGTTACGGGATCCTACAGGGACAAGAGACCCAGTACTTC	CASSYGILQGQETQYF
.	TRBV11-2	TRBJ2-7	medium-sized	TGTGCCAGCAACATACTGGGGTACGAGCAGTACTTC	CASNILGYEQYF
.	TRBV5-6	TRBJ2-7	.	TGTGCCAGCAGCTTGCGCAGGGCCCACTACGAGCAGTACTTC	CASSLRRAHYEQYF
.	TRBV6-5	TRBJ1-1	many	TGTGCCAGCAGTTACTCGACAGCGATGAACACTGAAGCTTTCTTT	CASSYSTAMNTEAFF
.	TRBV19	TRBJ2-7	many	TGTGCCAGTAGTATCAATAACAGGGGAGGGAATTACGAGCAGTACTTC	CASSINNRGGNYEQYF
.	TRBV6-2/TRBV6-3	TRBJ1-1	many	TGTGCCAGCAGTCCTGGAACCCTACGACAGACGGCCACCATGAACACTGAAGCTTTCTTT	CASSPGTLRQTATMNTEAFF
TRBD1	TRBV28	TRBJ1-4	many	TGTGCCAGCACCCAGGGGGGACAGGGGGGTTTCGGTTATGAAAAACTGTTTTTT	CASTQGGQGGFGYEKLFF
TRBD1	TRBV29-1	TRBJ2-5	few	TGCAGCGTTGAGACAGGGGCTGAGACCCAGTACTTC	CSVETGAETQYF
.	TRBV3-1	TRBJ2-7	many	TGTGCCAGCAGCCAAGAGTACAGGGTTGCGCCCTACGAGCAGTACTTC	CASSQEYRVAPYEQYF
TRBD1	TRBV5-6	TRBJ2-3	.	TGTGCCAGCAGCCAGAGACAGGGAGGCACAGATACGCAGTATTTT	CASSQRQGGTDTQYF